Shown below are 29 T cell receptor beta chains from a single sample sequenced in a study of T cell responses to AZD1222 COVID-19 vaccine. The protocol was immunoSEQ multiplex PCR, while the TCRdb copy is restricted to in-frame clones and leaves out a portion. The sample has about 140,000 clones; roughly 82% are singletons. The sequenced sample was peripheral blood, obtained on day 0 of AZD1222 vaccination. The receptors here all came from an adult in good health.

The genes are TRBV5-6 and TRBJ1-2; TRBD1 matches at 7 bases. The CDR3 covers 17 residues. CDR1 is SGHDT and CDR2 is YYEEEE in the germline V gene. The ends lost 0 bases at V and 8 bases at J; junction bases unmatched: 16. Written as DNA, the CDR3 is TGTGCCAGCAGCTTGGGGACCCAGGGGGTCCTACCTGGAGGCTACACCTTC. It is translated as CASSLGTQGVLPGGYTF.

The V gene is TRBV10-3, the J gene TRBJ1-4; a weak D match, TRBD1 (6 bases). CDR1 ENHRY and CDR2 SYGVKD come from the germline V gene. V lost 2 bases and J lost 0, with 13 bases in between. This CDR3 has 17 residues. The chain's CDR3 is CAISETGQTSTNEKLFF. The CDR3 DNA sequence: TGTGCCATCAGTGAGACCGGACAGACTTCAACTAATGAAAAACTGTTTTTT.

J is TRBJ2-3 and V is TRBV9; tentatively, D is TRBD2 (5 bases). From germline, CDR1 is SGDLS and CDR2 YYNGEE. V was trimmed by 1 base and J by 6 bases, leaving 6 bases between them. There are 12 residues in the CDR3. CDR3 bases: TGTGCCAGCAGCGTAAGGGAGGATACGCAGTATTTT. As protein: CASSVREDTQYF.

The chain joins TRBV5-1 to TRBJ1-5, with D perhaps TRBD1 (6 bases). CDR1 and CDR2 (germline): SGHRS, YFSETQ. The CDR3 extends over 16 amino acids. Trimming pared 4 bases from V and 0 bases from J, leaving 14 bases between. CDR3 sequence: CASSPSGGGSNQPQHF. The CDR3 DNA follows: TGCGCCAGCAGCCCCTCGGGAGGGGGTAGCAATCAGCCCCAGCATTTT.

The chain recombines TRBV9 with TRBJ1-2, with D perhaps TRBD1 (6 bases). The V and J ends lost 0 bases and 7 bases respectively, with 13 bases between them. Germline V lookup: CDR1 SGDLS, CDR2 YYNGEE. The CDR3 totals 14 residues. DNA of the CDR3: TGTGCCAGCAGCGTAGATAAGGGGGACCGTGGCTACACCTTC. Translation gives CASSVDKGDRGYTF.

The chain joins TRBV25-1 to TRBJ2-3; D gene uncertain. The CDR3 has 15 amino acids. Germline V gives CDR1 MGHDK, CDR2 SYGVNS. Trimming took off 1 base at V and 3 bases at J, with 11 bases between the two ends. The DNA of the CDR3 is TGTGCCAGCAGTGAATTAGGTGGGGAAACAGATACGCAGTATTTT. Its protein is CASSELGGETDTQYF.

The rearrangement links TRBV5-6 to TRBJ2-1; D possibly corresponds to TRBD1 (5 bases). Germline CDR1 is SGHDT and CDR2 is YYEEEE. The CDR3 sequence is 12 residues long. Trimming left V 4 bases short and J 8 bases short, with 10 bases between. The CDR3 DNA reads TGTGCCAGCAGCGTGGACAACGATGAGCAGTTCTTC. Translation: CASSVDNDEQFF.

V gene TRBV5-8 combines with J gene TRBJ1-4; D gene ambiguous. The CDR3 has 15 amino acids. Germline-derived CDR1 and CDR2 are SGHTS and YDEGEE. V lost 1 base, J lost 3 bases, and 10 bases lay in between. The CDR3 coding sequence is TGTGCCAGCAGCTTGCTGGGAAGCTCTAATGAAAAACTGTTTTTT. This encodes CASSLLGSSNEKLFF. Variable domain in full (rest from reference TRBV5-8 and TRBJ1-4): EAGVTQSPTHLIKTRGQQATLRCSPISGHTSVYWYQQALGLGLQFLLWYDEGEERNRGNFPPRFSGRQFPNYSSELNVNALELEDSALYLCASSLLGSSNEKLFFGSGTQLSVL.

CDR3 nucleotides: TGCGCCAGCACACCTTCACAGGGGGCAGATTATGGCTACACCTTC. Translating it yields CASTPSQGADYGYTF. The rearrangement uses TRBV5-1 and TRBJ1-2, with TRBD1 identical over 9 bases. In germline, CDR1 is SGHRS, CDR2 YFSETQ. The CDR3 has 15 residues. V trimming: 6 bases; J trimming: 5 bases; junction bases outside the gene matches: 11.

The chain is built from TRBV3-1 (or the pseudogene TRBV3-2) and TRBJ1-5; maybe TRBD1 (6 bases). V was clipped by 5 bases and J by 6 bases, with 17 bases between them. CDR1 and CDR2 from the germline V gene are LGHDT and YNNKEL (reference sequence). The CDR3 is 15 amino acids. The CDR3 region is CASSARGGRSQPQHF. CDR3 DNA: TGTGCCAGCAGCGCCCGGGGGGGGCGAAGTCAGCCCCAGCATTTT.

The chain joins TRBV5-5 to TRBJ2-3; a possible D gene is TRBD2 (6 bases). This CDR3 has 17 residues. The V gene lost 6 bases and the J gene lost 2 bases, with 22 bases spanning the gap. Germline CDR1 reads SGHKS; CDR2 reads YYEKEE (reference sequence). The CDR3 nucleotides are TGTGCCAGCACGGTTTTTGGGGGAGGAAGTCCCACAGATACGCAGTATTTT. Translated, it gives CASTVFGGGSPTDTQYF.

This chain links TRBV2 with TRBJ1-1; D might be TRBD1 (5 bases). The CDR3 covers 14 residues. The V end was cut by 2 bases, the J end by 5 bases, with 12 bases between. Per germline, CDR1 SNHLY and CDR2 FYNNEI. The CDR3 protein is CASSENGRATEAFF. In DNA, the CDR3 is TGTGCCAGCAGTGAAAACGGCAGGGCAACTGAAGCTTTCTTT. The entire variable domain, with the rest obtained from reference TRBV2 and TRBJ1-1, is as follows: EPEVTQTPSHQVTQMGQEVILRCVPISNHLYFYWYRQILGQKVEFLVSFYNNEISEKSEIFDDQFSVERPDGSNFTLKIRSTKLEDSAMYFCASSENGRATEAFFGQGTRLTVV.

The V gene is TRBV6-1, the J gene TRBJ1-2; 9 bases align to TRBD1. The V gene end was trimmed by 2 bases and the J gene end by 4 bases; junction bases not matched to a gene: 2. CDR1 is MNHNS and CDR2 is SASEGT in the germline V gene. This CDR3 is built from 14 residues. The CDR3, as DNA: TGTGCCAGCAGTGAACTGGACAGGGGCTATGGCTACACCTTC. Translation: CASSELDRGYGYTF.

V gene TRBV12-3 or TRBV12-4 combines with J gene TRBJ1-1, with D maybe TRBD1 (5 bases). The CDR3 consists of 13 residues. Trimming took 7 bases from V and 2 from J, leaving 11 bases between them. For the CDR3, the DNA is TGTGCCAGCAACCGGGGGTCCAACACTGAAGCTTTCTTT. It translates to CASNRGSNTEAFF.

V gene TRBV7-9 combines with J gene TRBJ1-3, with 7 bases lining up with TRBD1. The CDR3 spans 15 residues. V was clipped by 2 bases and J by 4 bases; unmatched bases: 5. The V gene's germline CDR1 is SEHNR and CDR2 FQNEAQ (reference sequence). The CDR3 DNA reads as TGTGCCAGCAGCTTAACTACAGGGGCCGGAAACACCATATATTTT. It is translated as CASSLTTGAGNTIYF.

V usage is TRBV9 and J usage is TRBJ1-6; no clear D. CDR3 length: 16 residues. Germline lookup yields CDR1 SGDLS and CDR2 YYNGEE. V gave up 4 bases and J gave up 10 bases, with 21 bases separating them. The CDR3 DNA follows: TGTGCCAGCAGCAAACCCGAGGGCGGTCGGGAATCACCCCTCCACTTT. Translating it yields CASSKPEGGRESPLHF.

The V gene is TRBV2, the J gene TRBJ2-1, with 9 positions matching TRBD1. This CDR3 is 18 amino acids long. With 5 bases clipped from V and 8 bases from J, the junction kept 19 bases outside the gene matches. CDR1 and CDR2 from the germline V gene are SNHLY and FYNNEI. The CDR3 DNA is TGTGCCAGCAGTTCCAATTATGTTTCCGGGACAGGGAGCGATGAGCAGTTCTTC. Translating it yields CASSSNYVSGTGSDEQFF.

The chain is built from TRBV12-3 or TRBV12-4 and TRBJ1-1, with D hard to call. This CDR3 is 13 amino acids long. Trimming took 3 bases from V and 7 from J, leaving 12 bases between them. CDR3 in DNA: TGTGCCAGCAGTTTTGGTCAGATTAGTGAAGCTTTCTTT. Encoded protein: CASSFGQISEAFF.

The rearrangement uses TRBV28 and TRBJ1-1, with a weak D call TRBD1 (5 bases). The CDR3 spans 17 residues. Trimming took 2 bases from V and 1 from J, leaving 17 bases between them. The germline CDR1 and CDR2 sequences are MDHEN and SYDVKM. The CDR3 is CASSLSGADGKNTEAFF. The CDR3 nucleotides are TGTGCCAGCAGTTTAAGCGGGGCAGATGGGAAGAACACTGAAGCTTTCTTT.

The table lists this clone with a few counts. This chain joins TRBV29-1 and TRBJ1-2; a possible D gene is TRBD1 (5 bases). The V and J ends lost 4 bases and 5 bases respectively, with 14 bases between them. CDR1 is SQVTM, CDR2 ANQGSEA, per germline. This CDR3 is 13 amino acids long. CDR3 region: CSVGQLGSYGYTF. DNA for the CDR3: TGCAGCGTTGGACAGCTGGGGAGTTATGGCTACACCTTC.

As concerns this clone: This specimen includes other DNA sequences encoding the same CDR3. The chain has TRBV29-1 and TRBJ1-1, with 8 bases matching TRBD1. V lost 6 bases and J lost 0; bases outside the gene matches: 3. CDR3 length equals 13 residues. The germline V gene encodes CDR1 SQVTM and CDR2 ANQGSEA. CDR3 sequence: CSVGQGLNTEAFF. The CDR3, as DNA: TGCAGCGTCGGACAGGGTCTGAACACTGAAGCTTTCTTT.

The genes are TRBV6-5 and TRBJ1-3, with D possibly matching TRBD1 (5 bases). Germline CDR1 reads MNHEY; CDR2 reads SVGAGI. V was pared by 6 bases and J by 2 bases, with 14 bases between. The CDR3 consists of 15 residues. The CDR3 is CASRQTAVTGNTIYF. As DNA, the CDR3 is TGTGCCAGCAGACAGACAGCTGTCACTGGAAACACCATATATTTT.

The CDR3 loop reads CASSFSRGRGTEAFF. The CDR3 coding sequence is TGTGCCAGCAGCTTCTCTCGGGGGCGAGGAACTGAAGCTTTCTTT. The chain joins TRBV3-1 (or the pseudogene TRBV3-2) to TRBJ1-1; D possibly corresponds to TRBD1 (6 bases). The CDR3 consists of 15 residues. Germline lookup yields CDR1 LGHDT and CDR2 YNNKEL (reference sequence). The germline V and J ends were trimmed by 5 bases and 5 bases, with 18 bases remaining between them.

The V and J genes are TRBV11-2 and TRBJ1-1; D gene unclear. With 1 base removed from V and 7 bases from J, the gap between germline ends came to 10 bases. This CDR3 comprises 13 residues. Germline V gives CDR1 SGHAT, CDR2 FQNNGV. The CDR3 nucleotides read TGTGCCAGCAGCTTAGCAGGTTCAGGTGAAGCTTTCTTT. Its translation is CASSLAGSGEAFF.

The chain has TRBV6-5 and TRBJ2-2; D is unresolved. The V end lost 4 bases, the J end lost 9 bases, and 12 bases lay between the germline ends. Looked up from germline, CDR1 is MNHEY and CDR2 is SVGAGI. The CDR3 contains 13 residues. CDR3: CASSWVGNWELFF. The CDR3 DNA reads as TGTGCCAGCAGTTGGGTGGGAAATTGGGAGCTGTTTTTT.

The CDR3 sequence: CASTSGPAPLHF. The CDR3 DNA sequence: TGTGCCAGCACCTCCGGGCCGGCACCCCTCCACTTT. J is TRBJ1-6 and V is TRBV28; D not certain. The CDR3 is 12 residues long. V was cut by 7 bases and J by 11 bases, with 12 bases left in between. From germline, CDR1 is MDHEN and CDR2 SYDVKM.

The chain is built from TRBV6-5 and TRBJ1-1, with 8 bases lining up with TRBD1. Germline V gives CDR1 MNHEY, CDR2 SVGAGI. The CDR3 loop spans 15 amino acids. V shed 1 base, J shed 4 bases, and the junction held 5 bases outside the gene matches. The CDR3 nucleotides read TGTGCCAGCAGTTACTGGGACAGGACAGCCACTGAAGCTTTCTTT. It translates to CASSYWDRTATEAFF.

This sequence joins TRBV11-3 and TRBJ2-5; maybe TRBD2 (6 bases). The CDR3 has 15 amino acids. Germline V CDR1 and CDR2: SGHNT, YENEEA. Trimming took 3 bases from V and 5 from J, leaving 16 bases between them. In DNA form, the CDR3 reads TGTGCCAGCAGCTTTGGAAGTGCAGGGAGGGAGACCCAGTACTTC. Translating it yields CASSFGSAGRETQYF.

The V gene is TRBV27, the J gene TRBJ1-2; TRBD1 matches 7 bases. J gave up 8 bases and V 4 bases, and 7 bases lay outside the gene matches. CDR1 and CDR2 (germline): MNHEY, SMNVEV (reference sequence). This CDR3 comprises 13 residues. CDR3 coding DNA: TGTGCCAGCAGTTCCAACAGGGGAGGCGGCTACACCTTC. It yields the protein CASSSNRGGGYTF.